Each of the 4 T cell receptor beta chains below was sequenced from the same sample in a study of regulatory T cells in long-lasting Graves disease. Libraries of TCR beta came from iRepertoire HTBI primers plus Arm-PCR of CDR3 regions. Each CDR3 protein gets one entry after TCRdb re-called the multiplex PCR reads with MiXCR. The sample yields around 500,000 distinct CDR3 sequences, 13% seen once. Time point meaning: newly diagnosed GD, antithyroid drugs for less than 3 months. Construction of the TCR library relied on RNA isolated from PBMCs. These data also formed part of another study, on T cells in Graves' hyperthyroidism and ophthalmopathy.

The sample in question was peripheral blood mononuclear cells (PBMCs), obtained at new diagnosis, from a patient treated with antithyroid drugs. Receptors were obtained from a man aged 25 to 40 with Graves disease.

This clonotype came up many times. The chain couples TRBV6-2 or TRBV6-3 to TRBJ2-7; D call uncertain. Per the germline V gene, CDR1 is MNHEY and CDR2 is SVGEGT. The CDR3 has 14 amino acids. V gave up 6 bases and J gave up 3 bases, with 15 bases separating them. The CDR3 sequence is CASREPSGSYEQYF. Written as DNA, the CDR3 is TGTGCCAGCAGAGAGCCCTCGGGCAGCTACGAGCAGTACTTC.

The table lists this clonotype with many counts. This rearrangement joins TRBV20-1 to TRBJ2-5; 8 bases map to TRBD2. CDR3 length equals 14 residues. Germline V gene data show CDR1 as DFQATT and CDR2 as SNEGSKA (reference sequence). Written as DNA, the CDR3 is TGCAGCCCCGGGACTAGTTCCGGGCGGGAGACCCAGTACTTC. Protein product: CSPGTSSGRETQYF.

The sample holds many counts of this clonotype. The chain recombines TRBV29-1 with TRBJ1-1; D uncertain. Trimming pared 4 bases from V and 4 bases from J, leaving 7 bases between. CDR3 length: 11 residues. Germline CDR1 SQVTM, CDR2 ANQGSEA. The chain's CDR3 is CSVARSTEAFF. Here the CDR3 DNA reads TGCAGCGTTGCCAGGAGCACTGAAGCTTTCTTT.

The rearrangement uses TRBV15 and TRBJ2-7; D unclear. V was pared by 6 bases and J by 2 bases, with 5 bases between. The V gene's germline CDR1 is LNHNV and CDR2 YYDKDF (reference sequence). This CDR3 has 11 residues. The CDR3 DNA sequence: TGTGCCACCAGGGACGCCTACGAGCAGTACTTC. It yields the protein CATRDAYEQYF.